This T cell receptor (beta chain) was recorded in a study of regulatory T cells in long-lasting Graves disease. The overall study: Over-5-year antithyroid drug use with positive TSH receptor antibodies defined persistent Graves' disease in the study.

Study results and limitations: Thyroid tissue went unexamined; only peripheral blood was analyzed.

Germline CDR1 and CDR2: SGHTA and FQGNSA. CDR3 size: 16 residues. V gave up 1 base and J gave up 6 bases; unmatched junction bases: 8. Arm-PCR of CDR3 regions with iRepertoire HTBI primers generated TCR beta libraries. TCRdb re-called the multiplex PCR reads with MiXCR, one entry per CDR3 protein. The table includes about 660,000 distinct CDR3 sequences, 25% to 35% detected once. Concerning this clonotype itself: Its target is not known.

The time point denotes: persistent/refractory GD, antithyroid drugs over 5 years with positive TRAb. RNA isolated from PBMCs was used to make the TCR library. Sequences were derived from peripheral blood mononuclear cells (PBMCs), sampled when the disease was refractory, from a patient treated with antithyroid drugs. This TCR derives from a female donor with Graves disease. V is TRBV7-2 and J is TRBJ1-5, with 8 positions matching TRBD1. The chain's CDR3 is CASSLVSRGLGQPQHF. As DNA, the CDR3 is TGTGCCAGCAGCTTAGTGTCCAGGGGGCTAGGTCAGCCCCAGCATTTT.